The rows below give T cell receptor beta chains drawn from one sample of a study of cytomegalovirus exposure and HLA in healthy donors. Only in-frame clones appear in the TCRdb table, and some are missing; sequencing was by immunoSEQ multiplex PCR. The repertoire holds about 64,000 clones, with around 86% as singletons. The sample comprised PBMCs. These receptor sequences come from a female donor in good health and CMV-seronegative. The CDR3 runs from the conserved cysteine through the conserved F or W. The D gene is left open where the match is weak. The size of a clone is reported for some rows only, either as once, few or many, or as a class for expanded clones.

D: NA
J: TRBJ1-1
V: TRBV19
size: NA
CDR3: CASRPAGPPMNTEAFF
DNA: TGTGCCAGTAGGCCCGCAGGGCCCCCTATGAACACTGAAGCTTTCTTT

D: TRBD2
J: TRBJ2-5
V: TRBV7-9
size: NA
CDR3: CASSLVGGSQETQYF
DNA: TGTGCCAGCAGCTTAGTGGGGGGGAGCCAAGAGACCCAGTACTTC

D: NA
J: TRBJ1-2
V: TRBV15
size: once
CDR3: CATSRAPGTNYGYTF
DNA: TGTGCCACCAGCAGAGCACCGGGGACAAACTATGGCTACACCTTC

D: NA
J: TRBJ2-2
V: TRBV5-1
size: NA
CDR3: CASSLQTLETGELFF
DNA: TGCGCCAGCAGCTTGCAGACTCTCGAAACCGGGGAGCTGTTTTTT

D: TRBD2
J: TRBJ2-3
V: TRBV7-9
size: NA
CDR3: CASRGTSGGGYTDTQYF
DNA: TGTGCCAGCAGGGGGACTAGCGGGGGGGGATACACAGATACGCAGTATTTT

D: TRBD1
J: TRBJ2-1
V: TRBV7-8
size: once
CDR3: CATGGSSYNEQFF
DNA: TGTGCCACAGGGGGTAGCTCCTACAATGAGCAGTTCTTC

D: TRBD1
J: TRBJ2-2
V: TRBV4-1
size: NA
CDR3: CASSPDGTGPSGELFF
DNA: TGCGCCAGCAGCCCGGACGGGACAGGGCCCTCCGGGGAGCTGTTTTTT

D: NA
J: TRBJ2-2
V: TRBV25-1
size: NA
CDR3: CASRRGGDTGELFF
DNA: TGTGCCAGCAGGAGGGGGGGAGACACCGGGGAGCTGTTTTTT

D: TRBD1
J: TRBJ2-3
V: TRBV5-4
size: NA
CDR3: CASSFGQGSTDTQYF
DNA: TGTGCCAGCAGCTTTGGACAGGGAAGCACAGATACGCAGTATTTT

D: TRBD1
J: TRBJ1-2
V: TRBV19
size: NA
CDR3: CASSMLRDRVTYGYTF
DNA: TGTGCCAGTAGTATGCTCCGGGACAGGGTCACCTATGGCTACACCTTC

D: TRBD1
J: TRBJ1-2
V: TRBV6-5
size: NA
CDR3: CASSPTGTGNGYTF
DNA: TGTGCCAGCAGTCCCACCGGGACAGGGAATGGCTACACCTTC

D: TRBD1
J: TRBJ1-2
V: TRBV30
size: NA
CDR3: CAWTGTGGSGYTF
DNA: TGTGCCTGGACCGGGACAGGGGGAAGTGGCTACACCTTC

D: NA
J: TRBJ1-4
V: TRBV15
size: once
CDR3: CATSRDSGGAAEKLFF
DNA: TGTGCCACCAGCAGAGATTCGGGGGGCGCAGCTGAAAAACTGTTTTTT

D: TRBD1
J: TRBJ2-7
V: TRBV6-6
size: few
CDR3: CASSYRDSDEQYF
DNA: TGTGCCAGCAGTTACCGGGACAGCGACGAGCAGTACTTC

D: NA
J: TRBJ2-7
V: TRBV2
size: NA
CDR3: CASEDPYEQYF
DNA: TGTGCCAGCGAGGATCCCTACGAGCAGTACTTC

D: NA
J: TRBJ1-1
V: TRBV7-9
size: NA
CDR3: CASSTRGGQNTEAFF
DNA: TGTGCCAGCAGCACTAGGGGGGGACAGAACACTGAAGCTTTCTTT

D: TRBD2
J: TRBJ2-1
V: TRBV27
size: NA
CDR3: CASHAPLAGAYNEQFF
DNA: TGTGCCAGCCACGCCCCACTAGCGGGAGCCTACAATGAGCAGTTCTTC

D: NA
J: TRBJ1-2
V: TRBV5-1
size: NA
CDR3: CASRTETSNYGYTF
DNA: TGCGCCAGCAGGACCGAGACTTCTAACTATGGCTACACCTTC

D: NA
J: TRBJ1-1
V: TRBV28
size: NA
CDR3: CASSLAGGLSNTEAFF
DNA: TGTGCCAGCAGTCTAGCTGGGGGGTTATCGAACACTGAAGCTTTCTTT

D: NA
J: TRBJ1-3
V: TRBV4-2
size: NA
CDR3: CASSQDVGQSSSGNTIYF
DNA: TGTGCCAGCAGCCAAGATGTCGGACAGTCGAGCTCTGGAAACACCATATATTTT

D: NA
J: TRBJ2-3
V: TRBV6-4
size: NA
CDR3: CASSEIGGPGDTQYF
DNA: TGTGCCAGCAGTGAAATAGGGGGACCAGGAGATACGCAGTATTTT

D: NA
J: TRBJ2-3
V: TRBV15
size: NA
CDR3: CATSRETGSDTQYF
DNA: TGTGCCACCAGCAGGGAGACTGGGTCAGATACGCAGTATTTT

D: NA
J: TRBJ1-1
V: TRBV11-3
size: NA
CDR3: CASSSSGTEGTEAFF
DNA: TGTGCCAGCAGCTCCTCCGGGACGGAGGGGACTGAAGCTTTCTTT

D: NA
J: TRBJ1-5
V: TRBV7-9
size: NA
CDR3: CASSLDTERNQPQHF
DNA: TGTGCCAGCAGCTTAGATACCGAGAGGAATCAGCCCCAGCATTTT

D: TRBD2
J: TRBJ2-3
V: TRBV6-6
size: NA
CDR3: CASVSAGGMDTQYF
DNA: TGTGCCAGCGTTTCGGCGGGAGGAATGGATACGCAGTATTTT

D: NA
J: TRBJ1-1
V: TRBV5-4
size: NA
CDR3: CASSLGGRNTEAFF
DNA: TGTGCCAGCAGCTTAGGCGGGAGGAACACTGAAGCTTTCTTT

D: TRBD1
J: TRBJ2-7
V: TRBV4-1
size: NA
CDR3: CASSQGQGPHYEQYF
DNA: TGCGCCAGCAGCCAAGGACAGGGCCCCCACTACGAGCAGTACTTC

D: NA
J: TRBJ1-2
V: TRBV5-6
size: NA
CDR3: CASSGLGRERYGYTF
DNA: TGTGCCAGCAGCGGGCTAGGGAGGGAGAGGTATGGCTACACCTTC

D: TRBD2
J: TRBJ2-7
V: TRBV13
size: NA
CDR3: CASSPSPTGTSGFYEQYF
DNA: TGTGCCAGCAGCCCATCCCCCACCGGGACTAGCGGCTTTTACGAGCAGTACTTC

D: TRBD2
J: TRBJ2-5
V: TRBV28
size: NA
CDR3: CASRGGLAPQETQYF
DNA: TGTGCCAGCAGAGGGGGACTAGCGCCACAAGAGACCCAGTACTTC

D: NA
J: TRBJ2-5
V: TRBV5-1
size: NA
CDR3: CASSLLETQYF
DNA: TGCGCCAGCAGCTTGCTAGAGACCCAGTACTTC

D: TRBD2
J: TRBJ2-7
V: TRBV4-2
size: NA
CDR3: CASSQDPTSGSSYEQYF
DNA: TGTGCCAGCAGCCAAGATCCCACTAGCGGGAGCTCCTACGAGCAGTACTTC

D: TRBD1
J: TRBJ2-1
V: TRBV29-1
size: NA
CDR3: CSVRQGSTEQFF
DNA: TGCAGCGTTCGACAGGGATCGACGGAGCAGTTCTTC

D: TRBD2
J: TRBJ2-5
V: TRBV10-1
size: NA
CDR3: CASTLVGLAGDLQETQYF
DNA: TGCGCCAGCACCCTGGTGGGGCTAGCGGGGGACCTCCAAGAGACCCAGTACTTC

D: NA
J: TRBJ2-5
V: TRBV7-2
size: NA
CDR3: CASGTYGTAQETQYF
DNA: TGTGCCAGCGGAACCTATGGGACTGCACAAGAGACCCAGTACTTC

D: NA
J: TRBJ1-5
V: TRBV7-9
size: few
CDR3: CASSLAPGNSNQPQHF
DNA: TGTGCCAGCAGCTTAGCCCCAGGGAATAGCAATCAGCCCCAGCATTTT

D: NA
J: TRBJ1-5
V: TRBV6-5
size: NA
CDR3: CASSYGPGLNQPQHF
DNA: TGTGCCAGCAGTTACGGCCCTGGACTTAATCAGCCCCAGCATTTT

D: TRBD1
J: TRBJ2-7
V: TRBV7-9
size: once
CDR3: CASSVGTGVSDEQYF
DNA: TGTGCCAGCAGCGTGGGGACAGGGGTAAGCGACGAGCAGTACTTC

D: TRBD2
J: TRBJ2-7
V: TRBV5-4
size: NA
CDR3: CASSIGTSGYEQYF
DNA: TGTGCCAGCAGTATCGGGACTAGCGGGTACGAGCAGTACTTC

D: TRBD1
J: TRBJ1-2
V: TRBV6-5
size: few
CDR3: CASSSDRGLYGYTF
DNA: TGTGCCAGCAGTTCCGACAGGGGGCTCTATGGCTACACCTTC

D: NA
J: TRBJ1-2
V: TRBV11-2
size: NA
CDR3: CASSPSAANYGYTF
DNA: TGTGCCAGCAGCCCGTCTGCAGCTAACTATGGCTACACCTTC

D: NA
J: TRBJ2-5
V: TRBV30
size: NA
CDR3: CAWSAGIKETQYF
DNA: TGTGCCTGGAGTGCAGGCATAAAGGAGACCCAGTACTTC